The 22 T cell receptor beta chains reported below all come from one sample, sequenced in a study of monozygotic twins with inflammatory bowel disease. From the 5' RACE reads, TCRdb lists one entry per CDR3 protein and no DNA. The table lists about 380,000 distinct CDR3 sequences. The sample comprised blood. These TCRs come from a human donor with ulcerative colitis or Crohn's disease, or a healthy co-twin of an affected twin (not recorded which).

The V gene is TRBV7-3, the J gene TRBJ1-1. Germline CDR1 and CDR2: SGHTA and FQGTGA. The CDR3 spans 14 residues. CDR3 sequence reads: CASSPRPTVGEAFF.

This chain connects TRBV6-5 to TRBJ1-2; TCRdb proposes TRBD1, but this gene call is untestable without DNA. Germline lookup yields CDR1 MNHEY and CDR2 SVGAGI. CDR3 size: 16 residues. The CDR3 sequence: CASSSTGTGDAYGYTF.

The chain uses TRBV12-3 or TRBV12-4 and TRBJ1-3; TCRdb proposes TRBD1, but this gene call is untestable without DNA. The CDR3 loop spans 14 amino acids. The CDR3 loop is CASAPGRAGNTIYF.

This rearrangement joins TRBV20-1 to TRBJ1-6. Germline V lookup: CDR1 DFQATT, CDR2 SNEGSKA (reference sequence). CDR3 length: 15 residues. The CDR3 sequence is CSARGGGHNNSPLHF.

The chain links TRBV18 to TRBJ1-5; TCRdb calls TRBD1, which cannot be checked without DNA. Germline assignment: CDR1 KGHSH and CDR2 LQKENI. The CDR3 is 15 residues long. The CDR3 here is CASSFTGSRNQPQHF.

The CDR3 loop reads CASSTPGFSGANVLTF. This rearrangement joins TRBV19 to TRBJ2-6. In germline, CDR1 is LNHDA, CDR2 SQIVND (reference sequence). The CDR3 has 16 amino acids.

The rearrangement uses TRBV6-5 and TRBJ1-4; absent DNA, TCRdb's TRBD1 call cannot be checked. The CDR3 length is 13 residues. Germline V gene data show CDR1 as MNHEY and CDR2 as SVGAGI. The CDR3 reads CASSYYRAEKLFF.

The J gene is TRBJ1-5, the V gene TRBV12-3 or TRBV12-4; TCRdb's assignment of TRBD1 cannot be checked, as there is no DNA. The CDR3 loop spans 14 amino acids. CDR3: CASSLGGGNQPQHF.

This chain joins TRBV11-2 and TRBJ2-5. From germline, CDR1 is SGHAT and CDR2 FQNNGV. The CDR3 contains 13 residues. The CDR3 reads CATQQLLQETQYF.

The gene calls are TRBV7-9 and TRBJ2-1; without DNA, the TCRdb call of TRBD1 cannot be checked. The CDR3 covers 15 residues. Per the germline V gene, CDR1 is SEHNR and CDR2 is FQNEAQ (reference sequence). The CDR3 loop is CASSDRGREGNEQFF.

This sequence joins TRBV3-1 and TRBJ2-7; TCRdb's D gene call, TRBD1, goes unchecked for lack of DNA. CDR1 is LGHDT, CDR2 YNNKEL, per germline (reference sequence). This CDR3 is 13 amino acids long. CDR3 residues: CASSPGGPYEQYF.

The CDR3 loop reads CATSDSSTANEQFF. This chain uses TRBV24-1 with TRBJ2-1. Germline CDR1 is KGHDR and CDR2 is SFDVKD. The CDR3 is 14 amino acids.

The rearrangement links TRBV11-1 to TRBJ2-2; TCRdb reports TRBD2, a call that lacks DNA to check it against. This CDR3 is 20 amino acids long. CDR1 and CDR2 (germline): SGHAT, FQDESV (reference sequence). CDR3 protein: CASSKQTASGGPVDTGELFF.

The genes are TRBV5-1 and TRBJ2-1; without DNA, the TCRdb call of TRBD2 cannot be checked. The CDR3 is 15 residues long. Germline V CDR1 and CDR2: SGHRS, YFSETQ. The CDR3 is CASSFVSGGGNEQFF.

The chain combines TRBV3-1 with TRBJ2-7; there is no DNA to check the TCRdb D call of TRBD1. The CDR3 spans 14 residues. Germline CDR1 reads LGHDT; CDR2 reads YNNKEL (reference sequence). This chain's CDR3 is CASSQLRGGYEQYF.

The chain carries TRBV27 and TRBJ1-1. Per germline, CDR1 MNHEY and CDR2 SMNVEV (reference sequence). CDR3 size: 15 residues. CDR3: CASSLILGPNTEAFF.

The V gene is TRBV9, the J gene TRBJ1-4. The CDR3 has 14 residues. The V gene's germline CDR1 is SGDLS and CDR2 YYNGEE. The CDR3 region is CASSGGLPNEKLFF.

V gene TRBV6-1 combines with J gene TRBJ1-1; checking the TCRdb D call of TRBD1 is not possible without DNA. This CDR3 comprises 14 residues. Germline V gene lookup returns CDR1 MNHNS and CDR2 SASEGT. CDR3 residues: CASNGQGGNTEAFF.

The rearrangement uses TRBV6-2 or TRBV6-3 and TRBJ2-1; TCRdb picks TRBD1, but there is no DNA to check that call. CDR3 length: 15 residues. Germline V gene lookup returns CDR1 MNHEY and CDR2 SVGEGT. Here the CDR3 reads CASSYGGVKRNEQFF.

CDR3: CASSFIASETQYF. This chain connects TRBV7-2 to TRBJ2-5. This CDR3 comprises 13 residues. Germline V gene data show CDR1 as SGHTA and CDR2 as FQGNSA. Filled out from reference TRBV7-2 and TRBJ2-5, the complete variable domain reads GAGVSQSPSNKVTEKGKDVELRCDPISGHTALYWYRQSLGQGLEFLIYFQGNSAPDKSGLPSDRFSAERTGGSVSTLTIQRTQQEDSAVYLCASSFIASETQYFGPGTRLLVL.

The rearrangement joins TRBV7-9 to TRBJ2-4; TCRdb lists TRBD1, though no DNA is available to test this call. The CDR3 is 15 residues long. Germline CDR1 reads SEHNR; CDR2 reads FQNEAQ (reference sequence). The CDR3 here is CASSPGWQGADIQYF.

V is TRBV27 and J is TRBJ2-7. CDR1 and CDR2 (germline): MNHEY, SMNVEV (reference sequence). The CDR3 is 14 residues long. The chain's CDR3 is CASSLMGSSYEQYF.